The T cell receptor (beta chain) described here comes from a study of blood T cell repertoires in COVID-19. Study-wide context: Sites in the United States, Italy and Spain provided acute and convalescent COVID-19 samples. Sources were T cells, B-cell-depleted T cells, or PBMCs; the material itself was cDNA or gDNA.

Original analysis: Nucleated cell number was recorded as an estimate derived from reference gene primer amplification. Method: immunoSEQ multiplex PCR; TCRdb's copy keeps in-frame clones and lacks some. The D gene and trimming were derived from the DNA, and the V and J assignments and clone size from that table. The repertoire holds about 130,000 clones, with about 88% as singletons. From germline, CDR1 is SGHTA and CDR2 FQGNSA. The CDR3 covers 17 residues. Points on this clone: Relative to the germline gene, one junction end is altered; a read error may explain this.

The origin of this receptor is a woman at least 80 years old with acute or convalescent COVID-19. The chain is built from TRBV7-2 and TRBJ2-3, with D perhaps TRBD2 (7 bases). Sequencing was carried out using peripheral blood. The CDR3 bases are TGTGCCAGCAGCTCCGGGCGGGGGCCCAGGGGCACCGATACGCAGTATTTT. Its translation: CASSSGRGPRGTDTQYF.